This T cell receptor (beta chain) was retrieved from a study of CXCR3-negative and CXCR3-positive naive CD8 T cells. Study as a whole: Sequencing gave 110 million to 150 million TRB reads overall, about 1.5 +/- 0.3 million per library.

The CDR3 consists of 12 residues. Germline loops: CDR1 SQVTM, CDR2 ANQGSEA. The TRB libraries of cDNA were built by UMI-labeled 5' RACE. TCRdb reanalyzed the 5' RACE reads and collapses them to one entry per CDR3 protein, without DNA. Here the sample table reports over 55,000 distinct CDR3 sequences. General study results and limits: High diversity, comparable across both naive subsets, contrasted with much lower diversity in memory CD8+ cells. It was found that naive subsets had comparable surface CD5, and TCR strength was inferred from TRB CDR3 properties.

Every CD8+ subset sample held approximately 320,000 flow-sorted cells, done in triplicate. Comments on this clonotype: Antigen: not known.

This chain joins TRBV29-1 and TRBJ1-2. The sequenced material came from memory CD8+ T cells from blood. This receptor was identified in a human donor in good health. Some clones in this sample may be carry-over from other donors' samples. CDR3 loop: CSVDDSSYGYTF.